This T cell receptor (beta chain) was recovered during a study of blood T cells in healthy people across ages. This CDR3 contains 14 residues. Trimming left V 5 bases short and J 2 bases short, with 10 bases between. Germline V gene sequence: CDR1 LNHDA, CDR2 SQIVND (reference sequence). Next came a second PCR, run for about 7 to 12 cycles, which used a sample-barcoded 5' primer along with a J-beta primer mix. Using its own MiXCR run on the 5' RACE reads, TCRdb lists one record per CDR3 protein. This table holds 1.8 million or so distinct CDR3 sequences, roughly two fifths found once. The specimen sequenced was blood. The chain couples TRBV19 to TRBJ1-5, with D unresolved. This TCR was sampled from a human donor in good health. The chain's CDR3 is CASSERYRNQPQHF. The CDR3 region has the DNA TGTGCCAGTAGTGAGCGGTATCGCAATCAGCCCCAGCATTTT.